The 14 T cell receptor beta chains given below trace back to one sample, sequenced in a study of T cell changes during pregnancy in multiple sclerosis. Clones were read by immunoSEQ multiplex PCR, and TCRdb kept only the in-frame ones, dropping some. The sample has 90,000 to 95,000 clones, 85% to 95% seen once. The sequencing used peripheral blood, collected in the third trimester of pregnancy. These receptors were obtained from a female donor with multiple sclerosis, enrolled in a pregnancy study.

The V gene is TRBV9, the J gene TRBJ1-4; maybe TRBD1 (5 bases). The V gene's germline CDR1 is SGDLS and CDR2 YYNGEE. CDR3 length equals 16 residues. V lost 4 bases and J 3 bases, leaving 16 bases between the germline ends. The CDR3 loop is CASSFNQGLPNEKLFF. Written as DNA, the CDR3 is TGTGCCAGCAGCTTTAATCAGGGTTTGCCTAATGAAAAACTGTTTTTT.

This clone was seen a single time. The genes are TRBV11-3 and TRBJ2-1, with TRBD2 matching over 7 bases. Germline CDR1 SGHNT, CDR2 YENEEA. This CDR3 is built from 14 residues. The junction had 4 bases not matched to a gene; V was cut back by 1 base and J by 7 bases. DNA of the CDR3: TGTGCCAGCAGCTTAGGCGGGAGCGTTAATGAGCAGTTCTTC. It codes for CASSLGGSVNEQFF.

The V gene is TRBV5-1, the J gene TRBJ2-1, with TRBD2 identical over 8 bases. Trimming took 2 bases from V and 3 from J; bases not matched to a gene: 4. Germline loops: CDR1 SGHRS, CDR2 YFSETQ. The CDR3 is 15 amino acids. Here the CDR3 DNA reads TGCGCCAGCAGCTTACTAGCGGAGATCTACAATGAGCAGTTCTTC. Protein product: CASSLLAEIYNEQFF.

This sequence joins TRBV5-6 and TRBJ2-5; D gene uncertain. Germline CDR1 SGHDT, CDR2 YYEEEE. The CDR3 extends over 13 amino acids. Trimming pared 0 bases from V and 0 bases from J, leaving 3 bases between. CDR3 bases: TGTGCCAGCAGCTTGGTAGACCAAGAGACCCAGTACTTC. The encoded protein is CASSLVDQETQYF.

V usage is TRBV11-3 and J usage is TRBJ2-2, with 10 bases identical to TRBD2. The V gene end was trimmed by 1 base and the J gene end by 5 bases; junction bases not matched to a gene: 4. CDR3 length: 16 residues. Germline V gene sequence: CDR1 SGHNT, CDR2 YENEEA. CDR3 loop: CASSLGETSGTGELFF. The CDR3 nucleotides are TGTGCCAGCAGCTTAGGGGAGACTAGCGGGACCGGGGAGCTGTTTTTT.

V gene TRBV7-9 combines with J gene TRBJ1-4, with D hard to call. This CDR3 has 14 residues. CDR1 and CDR2 (germline): SEHNR, FQNEAQ (reference sequence). Trimming pared 4 bases from V and 8 bases from J, leaving 14 bases between. CDR3 coding DNA: TGTGCCAGCAGCTCCCCCATTAGTCGGGAAAAACTGTTTTTT. This codes for CASSSPISREKLFF. The variable domain in full, completed from reference TRBV7-9 and TRBJ1-4, reads DTGVSQNPRHKITKRGQNVTFRCDPISEHNRLYWYRQTLGQGPEFLTYFQNEAQLEKSRLLSDRFSAERPKGSFSTLEIQRTEQGDSAMYLCASSSPISREKLFFGSGTQLSVL.

CDR3 residues: CASSFQNSAGYNEQFF. CDR3 DNA sequence: TGTGCCAGCAGTTTCCAAAATTCGGCGGGTTACAATGAGCAGTTCTTC. This rearrangement joins TRBV6-5 to TRBJ2-1; maybe TRBD2 (5 bases). V was pared by 4 bases and J by 4 bases, with 17 bases between. The CDR3 is 16 amino acids. Per germline, CDR1 MNHEY and CDR2 SVGAGI.

The chain couples TRBV6-5 to TRBJ2-2, with TRBD2 as a possible D gene (5 bases). The CDR3 is 14 residues long. Trimming shortened V by 2 bases and J by 1 base, and 5 bases separated the two germline ends. Looked up from germline, CDR1 is MNHEY and CDR2 is SVGAGI. The CDR3 protein is CASSYGLNTGELFF. In DNA, the CDR3 is TGTGCCAGCAGTTACGGACTGAACACCGGGGAGCTGTTTTTT.

This sequence joins TRBV7-6 and TRBJ2-1, with D uncertain. Trimming took 2 bases from V and 5 from J, leaving 13 bases between them. Germline V gives CDR1 SGHVS, CDR2 FNYEAQ. There are 15 residues in the CDR3. The CDR3 spells CASSLRPSGDNEQFF. The CDR3 DNA is TGTGCCAGCAGCTTAAGGCCTAGTGGAGACAATGAGCAGTTCTTC.

The chain's CDR3 is CASSYRGTTYEQYF. CDR3 DNA sequence: TGTGCCAGCAGTTACAGGGGGACGACCTACGAGCAGTACTTC. The gene calls are TRBV28 and TRBJ2-7, with 8 bases lining up with TRBD1. J was trimmed by 2 bases and V by 4 bases; bases with no gene match: 4. This CDR3 has 14 residues. Germline V gene data show CDR1 as MDHEN and CDR2 as SYDVKM. Supplemented by reference TRBV28 and TRBJ2-7, the full variable domain reads DVKVTQSSRYLVKRTGEKVFLECVQDMDHENMFWYRQDPGLGLRLIYFSYDVKMKEKGDIPEGYSVSREKKERFSLILESASTNQTSMYLCASSYRGTTYEQYFGPGTRLTVT.

The chain has TRBV13 and TRBJ1-1; the match to TRBD1 covers 9 bases. J gave up 1 base and V 1 base, and 1 base lay outside the gene matches. This CDR3 has 15 residues. Germline V gives CDR1 PRHDT, CDR2 FYEKMQ (reference sequence). The CDR3: CASSLETGGNTEAFF. Here the CDR3 DNA reads TGTGCCAGCAGCTTAGAGACAGGGGGGAACACTGAAGCTTTCTTT.

The V call is TRBV29-1, the J call TRBJ2-3; 7 bases align to TRBD1. The germline V gene has CDR1 SQVTM and CDR2 ANQGSEA. This CDR3 comprises 14 residues. V trimming: 6 bases; J trimming: 2 bases; junction bases outside the gene matches: 8. CDR3 in amino acids: CSVLDRRATDTQYF. CDR3 DNA: TGCAGCGTCCTGGACAGGAGAGCCACAGATACGCAGTATTTT.

The chain joins TRBV29-1 to TRBJ2-1; D remains unclear. CDR3 length: 11 amino acids. V lost 6 bases to trimming and J lost 7 bases, with 10 bases between them. Per germline, CDR1 SQVTM and CDR2 ANQGSEA. In DNA form, the CDR3 reads TGCAGCGTAGGAGAGCAAAATGAGCAGTTCTTC. Translated, it gives CSVGEQNEQFF.

The chain couples TRBV10-1 to TRBJ2-1, with D possibly matching TRBD1 (5 bases). The CDR3 runs to 13 residues. Germline V gene data show CDR1 as WNHNN and CDR2 as SYGVQD (reference sequence). Trimming pared 8 bases from V and 4 bases from J, leaving 12 bases between. The CDR3 nucleotides read TGCGCCAGCGCTCGGACAAGGTACAATGAGCAGTTCTTC. Amino acids: CASARTRYNEQFF.